The 11 T cell receptor beta chains below were found in one sample sequenced in a study of T cell repertoires in cytomegalovirus infection (dated by TCRdb to between 2018 and 2021). These TCRs' antigens remain unknown. Data came from an Illumina HiSeq 1500. The public reads were run again by TCRdb, first through fastp at Q25 and then through MiXCR, and only productive beta chains were kept. Every CDR3 protein is listed once, alongside the most common genes and DNA of its rows. The sample yields some 54,000 distinct CDR3 sequences; about 19% were counted once. The ten largest clones represent around four fifths of the sample. Taken with the paper, the label for treatment or condition translates to: in vitro stimulation with specific CMV peptide epitopes to enrich CMV-specific T cells. Sequenced material: CD8+ T cells from cultured PBMCs, taken from culture after CMV antigen stimulation. The receptors stem from a human donor in good health (CMV status not recorded). Some clones in this sample may be carry-over from other donors' samples.

The J gene is TRBJ1-2, the V gene TRBV11-2, with 10 bases aligning to TRBD1. V gave up 3 bases and J gave up 7 bases; unmatched junction bases: 5. This CDR3 comprises 14 residues. Germline-derived CDR1 and CDR2 are SGHAT and FQNNGV. The CDR3 reads CASSLTGGFRGYTF. CDR3 bases: TGTGCCAGCAGCTTGACAGGGGGCTTTCGTGGCTACACCTTC.

This clonotype was counted only a few times. V usage is TRBV7-9 and J usage is TRBJ1-5; D is unclear. V was pared by 5 bases and J by 0 bases, with 11 bases between. The length of the CDR3 is 15 residues. Per germline, CDR1 SEHNR and CDR2 FQNEAQ (reference sequence). The CDR3 region has the DNA TGTGCCAGCAGCCCCCGCGAGGATAGCAATCAGCCCCAGCATTTT. Translating gives CASSPREDSNQPQHF.

A few counts support this clonotype. The genes are TRBV7-8 and TRBJ2-3; no definite D call. The CDR3 covers 16 residues. Germline CDR1 and CDR2: SGHVS and FQNEAQ. The ends were cut back, 3 bases at V and 1 base at J, with 14 bases in the middle. CDR3 sequence: CASSFFRSRGTDTQYF. The CDR3 bases are TGTGCCAGCAGCTTTTTTCGCAGCCGCGGCACAGATACGCAGTATTTT.

This clonotype has more than one count but fewer than ten. The chain uses TRBV7-6 and TRBJ1-1; D unresolved. V lost 6 bases, J lost 3 bases, and 8 bases lay in between. The germline CDR1 and CDR2 sequences are SGHVS and FNYEAQ. CDR3 length: 12 residues. The CDR3 DNA is TGTGCCAGCAGTCCGGCGGACACTGAAGCTTTCTTT. Its protein is CASSPADTEAFF.

This sequence joins TRBV7-8 and TRBJ2-2; D is uncertain. The CDR3 spans 20 residues. Germline assignment: CDR1 SGHVS and CDR2 FQNEAQ. Trimming took 6 bases from V and 0 from J, leaving 26 bases between them. In nucleotides, the CDR3 is TGTGCCAGCAGTCACTCCTTAATTCTCTCGTACGAGTCGAACACCGGGGAGCTGTTTTTT. Its protein is CASSHSLILSYESNTGELFF.

This clonotype came up a few times. CDR3 sequence: CASSQRVQSYNEQFF. CDR3 bases: TGTGCCAGCAGCCAACGGGTTCAGTCATACAATGAGCAGTTCTTC. The chain is built from TRBV14 and TRBJ2-1; no clear D gene. Trimming removed 2 bases from V and 4 bases from J, with 12 bases in between. The CDR3 runs to 15 residues. Germline V gene data show CDR1 as SGHDN and CDR2 as FVKESK.

The sample holds a few counts of this clonotype. The chain carries TRBV5-6 and TRBJ2-3, with TRBD2 matching 11 bases. Per the germline V gene, CDR1 is SGHDT and CDR2 is YYEEEE. Trimming cost V 1 base and J 0 bases; bases outside gene matches: 1. The CDR3 loop spans 16 amino acids. This CDR3 reads CASSLTSGGSTDTQYF. The CDR3 nucleotides read TGTGCCAGCAGCTTGACTAGCGGGGGAAGCACAGATACGCAGTATTTT. The variable domain in full, with the rest retrieved from reference TRBV5-6 and TRBJ2-3, is DAGVTQSPTHLIKTRGQQVTLRCSPKSGHDTVSWYQQALGQGPQFIFQYYEEEERQRGNFPDRFSGHQFPNYSSELNVNALLLGDSALYLCASSLTSGGSTDTQYFGPGTRLTVL.

This clonotype came up a few times. The genes are TRBV7-2 and TRBJ2-1; 7 nucleotides align to TRBD1. CDR1 is SGHTA and CDR2 is FQGNSA in the germline V gene. With V trimmed by 1 base and J by 4 bases, 7 bases remained unmatched. The CDR3 spans 16 residues. CDR3 bases: TGTGCCAGCAGCTTAGAAGTAGGGGGCCTTTACAATGAGCAGTTCTTC. Translation gives CASSLEVGGLYNEQFF.

A few counts support this clonotype. V and J are TRBV4-1 and TRBJ2-2; 10 nucleotides agree with TRBD2. Germline V CDR1 and CDR2: MGHRA, YSYEKL. After removal of 0 bases from V and 10 bases from J, the junction contained 8 bases not matched to a gene. The CDR3 is 16 amino acids. The CDR3 here is CASSQDQSGGAMELFF. The CDR3, as DNA: TGCGCCAGCAGCCAAGATCAAAGCGGGGGGGCGATGGAGCTGTTTTTT.

Written as DNA, the CDR3 is TGTGCTAGTTGCCACGGCGACTGGGCGGTAATCAATGAGCAGTTCTTC. As protein: CASCHGDWAVINEQFF. The genes are TRBV12-5 and TRBJ2-1; no clear D. This CDR3 region has 16 residues. Germline V gene data show CDR1 as LGHNT and CDR2 as FRNRAP. V lost 8 bases and J lost 6, with 23 bases in between.

The chain combines TRBV6-5 with TRBJ2-4, with a possible D match to TRBD2 (5 bases). The CDR3 is 13 amino acids. Germline lookup yields CDR1 MNHEY and CDR2 SVGAGI. The V end lost 2 bases, the J end lost 8 bases, and 10 bases lay between the germline ends. This CDR3 is CASSYGSVHIQYF. For the CDR3, the DNA is TGTGCCAGCAGTTACGGGAGTGTGCACATTCAGTACTTC.